These T cell receptor beta chains were read from a single sample in a study of OX40 agonist ivuxolimab in advanced cancers. The data were produced by immunoSEQ multiplex PCR, yet TCRdb's version contains in-frame clones alone and is incomplete. This sample has under 50,000 clones, with around 86% found just once. The sample consisted of CD4+ or CD8+ T cells sorted from blood, taken in a trial of the OX40 agonist ivuxolimab. The receptors were gathered from an adult with an advanced solid tumor such as melanoma, head and neck, liver or kidney cancer. The CDR3 runs from the conserved cysteine through the conserved F or W. A D gene is named only where the DNA matches it firmly. Size tells how often a clone was seen (once, few, many) or the class of an expanded clone, and some rows leave it out.

d_gene | abundance | j_gene | v_gene | CDR3nt | CDR3aa
NA | NA | TRBJ2-1 | TRBV27 | TGTGCCAGCAGTGTATCCGAAGGGGACGAGCAGTTCTTC | CASSVSEGDEQFF
NA | large | TRBJ2-1 | TRBV5-4 | TGTGCCAGCAGCCTAGTCCCCTACAATGAGCAGTTCTTC | CASSLVPYNEQFF
TRBD1 | NA | TRBJ1-1 | TRBV10-3 | TGTGCCACTACCCGACAGGGTAACACTGAAGCTTTCTTT | CATTRQGNTEAFF
NA | NA | TRBJ2-2 | TRBV4-1 | TGCGCCAGCAGCTATCCCCCGGGACACCCAAGGGACACCGGGGAGCTGTTTTTT | CASSYPPGHPRDTGELFF
NA | NA | TRBJ2-1 | TRBV6-5 | TGTGCCAGCAGTTTAGGGACCTTCTACAATGAGCAGTTCTTC | CASSLGTFYNEQFF
NA | NA | TRBJ2-2 | TRBV15 | TGTGCCACCAGCAGAGCCTCAGGAGCCCCTAGGGCCGGGACCGGGGAGCTGTTTTTT | CATSRASGAPRAGTGELFF
TRBD1 | NA | TRBJ2-1 | TRBV29-1 | TGCAGCGTTGATGGGACAGGGGTCGATGAGCAGTTCTTC | CSVDGTGVDEQFF
NA | NA | TRBJ2-7 | TRBV4-1 | TGCGCCAGCAGCCAGGCGGGGAACGACAGGGTTGTCCCCTACGAGCAGTACTTC | CASSQAGNDRVVPYEQYF
NA | once | TRBJ2-6 | TRBV4-3 | TGCGCCAGCAGCCCTCGTTACTCTGGGGCCAACGTCCTGACTTTC | CASSPRYSGANVLTF
NA | once | TRBJ1-5 | TRBV2 | TGTGCCAGCTCCCCGGCAGGGGTCGGCAATCAGCCCCAGCATTTT | CASSPAGVGNQPQHF
NA | NA | TRBJ2-1 | TRBV11-2 | TGTGCCAGCAGCTTAGCCTTCCCTGGCAATGAGCAGTTCTTC | CASSLAFPGNEQFF
NA | few | TRBJ1-1 | TRBV10-3 | TGTGCCATCAGTGAGGGTATGGTGACTGAAGCTTTCTTT | CAISEGMVTEAFF
NA | NA | TRBJ1-1 | TRBV28 | TGTGCCAGCAGAGACTATACTGAAGCTTTCTTT | CASRDYTEAFF
TRBD2 | NA | TRBJ2-3 | TRBV6-1 | TGTGCCAGCAGTGAACTAGCGGGGGGCCCAGATACGCAGTATTTT | CASSELAGGPDTQYF
TRBD1 | NA | TRBJ1-1 | TRBV6-6 | TGTGCCAGCAGTTACCTGGGACAGTTGAACACTGAAGCTTTCTTT | CASSYLGQLNTEAFF
NA | NA | TRBJ1-1 | TRBV5-1 | TGCGCCAGCTGGGGGAACACTGAAGCTTTCTTT | CASWGNTEAFF